This T cell receptor beta chain was captured by sequencing in a study of cytomegalovirus exposure and HLA in healthy donors. Whole-study results and caveats: Rare TCR sequences dominated, though some public TCRs recurred in many donors. In a later analysis, a missense DCLRE1C variant was linked to TCR beta V- and J-gene trimming. Cytomegalovirus status, reportedly, was diagnosed with high specificity and sensitivity by the classifier. A later analysis found most CMV-associated TCR beta chains apparently HLA-restricted.

Both 60 Vbeta primers and 13 Jbeta primers went into the PCR. This table comes from immunoSEQ multiplex PCR, and its TCRdb copy is limited to in-frame clones, with some not included. The sample has roughly 87,000 clones; roughly 77% are singletons. As regards this clone: Antigen unknown. Other DNA sequences in this specimen translate into the identical CDR3.

The TCR sequence derives from a middle-aged woman in good health and CMV-seropositive. Input material: PBMCs.

DNA of the CDR3: TGTGCCAGCAGCTTGGGACAGGGGGGGAACACTGAAGCTTTCTTT. It yields the protein CASSLGQGGNTEAFF. J is TRBJ1-1 and V is TRBV7-2, with 11 positions matching TRBD1. After removal of 3 bases from V and 1 base from J, the junction contained 1 base not matched to a gene. Germline CDR1 reads SGHTA; CDR2 reads FQGNSA. The CDR3 sequence is 15 residues long.